Sequencing of this T cell receptor beta chain was carried out in a study of response to subunit inactivated influenza vaccine. Broader study findings: Authors suggested each seasonal influenza vaccination recruits few new T cells.

Regarding this clonotype: The antigen remains undetermined.

CDR1 LGHDT and CDR2 YNNKEL come from the germline V gene (reference sequence). This CDR3 is 16 amino acids long. The V and J ends lost 2 bases and 5 bases respectively, with 19 bases between them. MiXCR was run by TCRdb on the RT-PCR reads, yielding one entry per CDR3 protein. The sample consists of over 650,000 distinct CDR3 sequences, around 20% of them appearing once. The J gene is TRBJ2-7, the V gene TRBV3-1; D perhaps matches TRBD1 (6 bases). The TCR originated in a middle-aged man who received an inactivated influenza vaccine. This specimen consisted of PBMCs from blood, obtained about 5 days after vaccination. DNA of the CDR3: TGTGCCAGCAGCCAACCTCTTACAGGGCTAATCCACGAGCAGTACTTC. Translated: CASSQPLTGLIHEQYF.